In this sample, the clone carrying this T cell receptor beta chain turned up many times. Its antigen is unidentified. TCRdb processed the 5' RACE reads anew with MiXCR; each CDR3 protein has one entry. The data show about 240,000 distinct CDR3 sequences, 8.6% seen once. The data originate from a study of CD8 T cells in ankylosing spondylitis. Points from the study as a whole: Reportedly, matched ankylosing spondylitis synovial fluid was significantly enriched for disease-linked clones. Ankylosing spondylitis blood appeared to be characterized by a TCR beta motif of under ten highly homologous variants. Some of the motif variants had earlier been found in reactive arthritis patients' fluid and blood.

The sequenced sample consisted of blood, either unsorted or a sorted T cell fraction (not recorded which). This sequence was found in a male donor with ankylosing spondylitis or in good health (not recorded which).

CDR3 loop: CASSPDTGLSPLHF. CDR3 nucleotides: TGTGCCAGCTCGCCAGACACAGGGCTTTCACCCCTCCACTTT. The chain couples TRBV18 to TRBJ1-6; a weak D match, TRBD1 (6 bases). Germline CDR1 reads KGHSH; CDR2 reads LQKENI. The CDR3 sequence is 14 residues long. V was clipped by 6 bases and J by 9 bases, with 15 bases between them.